A single sample is the source of the 31 T cell receptor beta chains below, sequenced in a study of T-cell reconstitution after alpha-beta-depleted transplantation in children (dated by TCRdb to 2016 to 2018). This sample's treatment or condition label indicates: allogeneic hematopoietic cell transplantation with graft depleted of TCRalphabeta T cells and CD19 B cells. Library creation used PCR. Instrument on record: Illumina HiSeq 2500. TCR library preparation used molecular barcoding, with unique molecular identifiers applied to normalize quantification of the TCRbeta repertoire. TCRdb redid the processing of the public reads, applying fastp at Q25 and MiXCR, and retained in-frame beta chains. Rows with a matching CDR3 protein are joined into one entry that keeps the most common DNA and genes. The sample table lists about 440,000 distinct CDR3 sequences, around 46% of them with a count of one. Roughly a quarter of the sample goes to the ten largest clones.

The source material was PBMCs, sampled before TCRalphabeta/CD19-depleted stem cell transplant. These receptor sequences come from a girl aged 2 to 9 with aplastic anemia, due to receive a stem cell transplant.

This clonotype turned up a few times. The chain combines TRBV2 with TRBJ2-3, with 7 bases identical to TRBD2. Germline assignment: CDR1 SNHLY and CDR2 FYNNEI. After removal of 6 bases from V and 3 bases from J, the junction contained 6 bases not matched to a gene. CDR3 length: 14 amino acids. The CDR3 DNA is TGTGCCAGCAGGGTGAGACTAGCTACAGATACGCAGTATTTT. Translation gives CASRVRLATDTQYF.

Many counts were recorded for this clonotype. The genes are TRBV7-2 and TRBJ2-7; D gene unclear. V was clipped by 3 bases and J by 0 bases, with 9 bases between them. Germline CDR1 reads SGHTA; CDR2 reads FQGNSA. The CDR3 is 14 amino acids. The CDR3, as DNA: TGTGCCAGCAGCTTGGCCGTCAGCTCCTACGAGCAGTACTTC. As protein: CASSLAVSSYEQYF.

The rearrangement uses TRBV20-1 and TRBJ1-5, with TRBD1 identical over 10 bases. The junction had 6 bases not matched to a gene; V was cut back by 4 bases and J by 0 bases. The germline CDR1 and CDR2 sequences are DFQATT and SNEGSKA (reference sequence). The CDR3 is 16 amino acids. The CDR3 DNA reads TGCAGTGCTACACTGGACAGGGGGTCTAGCAATCAGCCCCAGCATTTT. Translation: CSATLDRGSSNQPQHF.

Only a few counts were recorded for this clonotype. The chain is built from TRBV19 and TRBJ1-2; possible D gene TRBD1, 5 bases. Trimming cost V 3 bases and J 2 bases, with 13 bases left between them. Per germline, CDR1 LNHDA and CDR2 SQIVND (reference sequence). This CDR3 spans 15 amino acids. CDR3 loop: CASSIWGRVNYGYTF. CDR3 in DNA: TGTGCCAGTAGTATTTGGGGCCGTGTAAACTATGGCTACACCTTC.

This clonotype was seen a single time. The genes are TRBV6-5 and TRBJ2-3; 8 nucleotides line up with TRBD2. This CDR3 comprises 17 residues. The trim removed 2 bases at V and 3 bases at J, leaving 10 bases unmatched. In germline, CDR1 is MNHEY, CDR2 SVGAGI. The CDR3 spells CASSYLAGGLGTDTQYF. Written as DNA, the CDR3 is TGTGCCAGCAGTTACCTTGCGGGAGGCCTGGGGACAGATACGCAGTATTTT.

A few counts support this clonotype. This sequence joins TRBV5-1 and TRBJ2-6; TRBD2 is a possible D gene (5 bases). Trimming stripped 4 bases from V and 7 bases from J, with 21 bases between. CDR1 and CDR2 from the germline V gene are SGHRS and YFSETQ. This CDR3 has 17 amino acids. The chain's CDR3 is CASSHLASSDIANVLTF. CDR3 DNA: TGCGCCAGCAGCCATCTAGCCTCATCCGACATCGCCAACGTCCTGACTTTC.

This clonotype was counted only a few times. This chain uses TRBV10-3 with TRBJ2-1; unclear D gene. V lost 2 bases and J 8 bases, leaving 4 bases between the germline ends. The germline V gene encodes CDR1 ENHRY and CDR2 SYGVKD. The CDR3 length is 11 residues. The CDR3 region has the DNA TGTGCCATCAGTGAGAGGGATGAGCAGTTCTTC. Its translation: CAISERDEQFF.

This clonotype showed up just once. This chain links TRBV20-1 with TRBJ2-1, with 14 nucleotides matching TRBD2. The CDR3 is 14 amino acids. The germline V gene has CDR1 DFQATT and CDR2 SNEGSKA (reference sequence). V was pared by 4 bases and J by 10 bases, with 6 bases of the junction left unmatched. The CDR3 region is CSATPGLAGEEQFF. CDR3 bases: TGCAGTGCTACTCCGGGACTAGCGGGAGAAGAGCAGTTCTTC.

The chain links TRBV7-9 to TRBJ1-4; D unclear. Trimming removed 3 bases at V and 8 bases at J, with 13 bases between. The germline CDR1 and CDR2 sequences are SEHNR and FQNEAQ (reference sequence). The CDR3 runs 14 residues. This chain's CDR3 is CASSFAHLGEKLFF. The CDR3 nucleotides are TGTGCCAGCAGCTTCGCACACCTCGGCGAAAAACTGTTTTTT.

The J gene is TRBJ2-2, the V gene TRBV5-1, with no clear D. V gave up 3 bases and J gave up 6 bases, with 9 bases separating them. CDR3 length: 13 residues. Germline V gives CDR1 SGHRS, CDR2 YFSETQ. CDR3 sequence (DNA): TGCGCCAGCAGCTGGAAGCCAGCCGGGGAGCTGTTTTTT. This encodes CASSWKPAGELFF.

The chain couples TRBV7-9 to TRBJ2-1, with 12 bases identical to TRBD2. Germline CDR1 SEHNR, CDR2 FQNEAQ (reference sequence). Trimming took 7 bases from V and 7 from J; bases not matched to a gene: 14. The CDR3 contains 17 residues. This CDR3 reads CASTHGASGRAQNEQFF. The CDR3 bases are TGTGCCAGCACCCACGGGGCTAGCGGGAGGGCCCAGAATGAGCAGTTCTTC.

The sample holds a few counts of this clonotype. The rearrangement uses TRBV2 and TRBJ2-2; no reliable D call. Germline assignment: CDR1 SNHLY and CDR2 FYNNEI. Trimming pared 8 bases from V and 6 bases from J, leaving 10 bases between. CDR3 length equals 12 residues. In DNA form, the CDR3 reads TGTGCCAGCTTTCCGGCGGCCGGGGAGCTGTTTTTT. Translated, it gives CASFPAAGELFF.

On this clonotype: Possible read error: a much larger clone is one base away. The chain joins TRBV18 to TRBJ1-1; D unclear. Per the germline V gene, CDR1 is KGHSH and CDR2 is LQKENI. This CDR3 region has 13 residues. The CDR3 is CASSPTGDTEALF. CDR3 nucleotide sequence: TGTGCCAGCTCACCGACGGGAGACACTGAAGCTCTCTTT.

The chain joins TRBV28 to TRBJ2-1, with 9 bases matching TRBD2. Germline V gives CDR1 MDHEN, CDR2 SYDVKM. V trimming: 3 bases; J trimming: 7 bases; junction bases outside the gene matches: 7. This CDR3 region has 15 residues. DNA of the CDR3: TGTGCCAGCAGTTTGGCGGGGGGGCGTCAGAATGAGCAGTTCTTC. Amino acid sequence: CASSLAGGRQNEQFF.

The chain links TRBV20-1 to TRBJ2-7, with 7 positions matching TRBD2. The CDR3 runs 13 residues. V dropped 8 bases and J dropped 2; count of bases not matched to a gene: 9. The germline V gene encodes CDR1 DFQATT and CDR2 SNEGSKA (reference sequence). The CDR3 DNA is TGCAGTTCCTTCCCAAGCGGGGCCTACGAGCAGTACTTC. It translates to CSSFPSGAYEQYF.

This clonotype showed up just a few times. The chain joins TRBV20-1 to TRBJ1-2; 8 bases line up with TRBD1. The CDR3 has 12 residues. Germline V gene sequence: CDR1 DFQATT, CDR2 SNEGSKA (reference sequence). Unmatched junction bases numbered 4, after V lost 5 bases and J lost 5 bases. The CDR3 region is CSAVQGAYGYTF. CDR3 bases: TGCAGTGCTGTCCAGGGGGCATATGGCTACACCTTC.

V is TRBV11-2 and J is TRBJ2-7; 7 bases align to TRBD1. After removal of 1 base from V and 5 bases from J, the junction contained 14 bases not matched to a gene. This CDR3 has 17 amino acids. Germline CDR1 is SGHAT and CDR2 is FQNNGV. CDR3 nucleotide sequence: TGTGCCAGCAGCTTAGCCAGGATCGGGACAGATAATAACGAGCAGTACTTC. Its translation: CASSLARIGTDNNEQYF.

This clonotype has a handful of counts. This rearrangement joins TRBV27 to TRBJ2-3; D gene uncertain. The CDR3 has 9 residues. The germline V and J ends were trimmed by 11 bases and 5 bases, with 5 bases remaining between them. The germline V gene encodes CDR1 MNHEY and CDR2 SMNVEV (reference sequence). The CDR3 loop reads CAVGDTQYF. DNA of the CDR3: TGTGCCGTAGGAGATACGCAGTATTTT.

This clonotype was counted only a few times. The rearrangement joins TRBV7-3 to TRBJ2-2, with D possibly being TRBD1 (5 bases). Germline V gene lookup returns CDR1 SGHTA and CDR2 FQGTGA. The CDR3 runs 14 residues. V shed 4 bases and J shed 3 bases, with 9 bases lying between them. The CDR3 loop reads CASSSDRYTGELFF. CDR3 DNA: TGTGCCAGCAGCTCCGACAGATACACCGGGGAGCTGTTTTTT.

There are many counts of this clonotype. J is TRBJ1-2 and V is TRBV27; D is ambiguous. Germline V gene lookup returns CDR1 MNHEY and CDR2 SMNVEV (reference sequence). The CDR3 totals 13 residues. V lost 6 bases to trimming and J lost 2 bases, with 10 bases between them. The chain's CDR3 is CASSRAENYGYTF. DNA of the CDR3: TGTGCCAGCAGCCGGGCAGAAAACTATGGCTACACCTTC.

The chain has TRBV4-1 and TRBJ2-6; TRBD1 agrees at 7 bases. Germline CDR1 is MGHRA and CDR2 is YSYEKL. The CDR3 runs 17 residues. Losses at the gene ends were 4 bases for V and 0 bases for J; bases not matched to a gene: 6. The chain's CDR3 is CASSRSTGTSGANVLTF. CDR3 coding DNA: TGCGCCAGCAGCCGGTCGACAGGGACCTCTGGGGCCAACGTCCTGACTTTC.

This clonotype showed up just a few times. The chain combines TRBV6-1 with TRBJ1-5, with D possibly matching TRBD1 (6 bases). V was shortened by 4 bases and J by 5 bases, with 15 bases between the two germline ends. Germline CDR1 and CDR2: MNHNS and SASEGT. This CDR3 region has 15 residues. The DNA for the CDR3 is TGTGCCAGCAGTGTGAGAGGACAGAGTTATCAGCCCCAGCATTTT. Residues: CASSVRGQSYQPQHF.

V and J are TRBV20-1 and TRBJ2-7; D might be TRBD2 (5 bases). CDR3 size: 14 residues. With 4 bases removed from V and 1 base from J, the gap between germline ends came to 14 bases. CDR1 is DFQATT and CDR2 is SNEGSKA in the germline V gene (reference sequence). CDR3 residues: CSAKGSTGSYEQYF. DNA for the CDR3: TGCAGTGCTAAGGGTTCAACGGGGTCCTACGAGCAGTACTTC.

V gene TRBV4-2 combines with J gene TRBJ2-5; D is uncertain. The V gene lost 2 bases and the J gene lost 4 bases, with 11 bases spanning the gap. Germline V gene lookup returns CDR1 LGHNA and CDR2 YNFKEQ. This CDR3 is 14 amino acids long. The CDR3 here is CASSQLLSLETQYF. The CDR3 region has the DNA TGTGCCAGCAGCCAACTATTAAGCTTAGAGACCCAGTACTTC.

This chain joins TRBV6-1 and TRBJ2-4, with a possible D match to TRBD1 (5 bases). V gave up 4 bases and J gave up 3 bases, with 10 bases separating them. Germline CDR1 MNHNS, CDR2 SASEGT. The CDR3 sequence is 14 residues long. The CDR3 DNA sequence: TGTGCCAGCAGTGCACAGGTTGGCAAAAACATTCAGTACTTC. Its protein product is CASSAQVGKNIQYF.

The J gene is TRBJ2-7, the V gene TRBV28; TRBD2 might be the D (5 bases). The CDR3 is made up of 17 amino acids. CDR1 is MDHEN, CDR2 SYDVKM, per germline. Trimming took 2 bases from V and 0 from J, leaving 17 bases between them. The CDR3 coding sequence is TGTGCCAGCAGTTTAACGTACCGGGAAACCCGCTCCTACGAGCAGTACTTC. Residues: CASSLTYRETRSYEQYF.

This sequence joins TRBV5-1 and TRBJ2-3, with D tentatively TRBD2 (6 bases). Trimming removed 2 bases from V and 2 bases from J, with 15 bases in between. The CDR3 is made up of 16 amino acids. Germline CDR1 SGHRS, CDR2 YFSETQ. CDR3 nucleotides: TGCGCCAGCAGCTTCGGCTCAGCGGGCTACACAGATACGCAGTATTTT. Its translation is CASSFGSAGYTDTQYF.

The chain recombines TRBV27 with TRBJ2-1; maybe TRBD2 (5 bases). The germline gives CDR1 MNHEY, CDR2 SMNVEV (reference sequence). CDR3 length: 15 amino acids. V was cut by 5 bases and J by 4 bases, with 15 bases left in between. CDR3 sequence reads: CASSSGHSQYNEQFF. Here the CDR3 DNA reads TGTGCCAGCAGTAGCGGCCACAGCCAATACAATGAGCAGTTCTTC.

The chain joins TRBV6-8 to TRBJ2-2; 14 bases line up with TRBD2. Per the germline V gene, CDR1 is MNHGY and CDR2 is SAAAGT. The V and J ends lost 5 bases and 6 bases, in that order; junction bases with no gene match: 5. CDR3 length: 16 residues. DNA for the CDR3: TGTGCCAGCAGTAAGACTAGCGGGAGGGCCCCCGGGGAGCTGTTTTTT. Translated: CASSKTSGRAPGELFF.

V gene TRBV29-1 combines with J gene TRBJ2-1; the D is unclear. Germline V gives CDR1 SQVTM, CDR2 ANQGSEA. V gave up 0 bases and J gave up 0 bases, with 3 bases separating them. The CDR3 runs to 13 residues. The CDR3 sequence is CSVEDLSYNEQFF. The CDR3 region has the DNA TGCAGCGTTGAAGACCTCTCCTACAATGAGCAGTTCTTC.

This clonotype was observed a few times. The V call is TRBV7-9, the J call TRBJ2-1; D ambiguous. This CDR3 contains 14 residues. Germline values: CDR1 SEHNR, CDR2 FQNEAQ (reference sequence). Trimming took 5 bases from V and 9 from J, leaving 17 bases between them. Here the CDR3 reads CASSLWAPRSEQFF. The CDR3, as DNA: TGTGCCAGCAGCCTTTGGGCCCCACGAAGTGAGCAGTTCTTC.